This T cell receptor (beta chain) was identified during a study of beta chain features in type 1 diabetes. General study points: Since sequencing was performed on cDNA, cells with high TCR expression could be over-represented. Patients' naive, central memory and regulatory TCRB repertoires appeared more alike than those of healthy donors.

A CD45RO/CCR7/CD25/CD127/CD95/CD27 panel sorted naive, central memory, regulatory and stem cell-like memory CD4+ cells. There are many counts of this clone. What it binds is unknown. Expressed TCRB transcripts were sequenced because the isolated RNA had all been reverse transcribed beforehand. Only in-frame clones appear in the TCRdb table, and some are missing; sequencing was by immunoSEQ multiplex PCR. This sample carries 130,000 to 150,000 clones, more than 9% of them seen once, and the ten largest clones take around 1.2%. The germline V gene has CDR1 PRHDT and CDR2 FYEKMQ (reference sequence). The CDR3 consists of 17 residues. The V gene lost 3 bases and the J gene lost 5 bases, with 21 bases spanning the gap.

The material sequenced was naive CD4+ T cells from blood. The sequence was obtained from a man aged 18-30 years in good health. The V gene is TRBV13, the J gene TRBJ2-3; possible D gene TRBD2, 6 bases. The CDR3 reads CASSLNRDSLIVDTQYF. The CDR3 nucleotides are TGTGCCAGCAGCTTGAATCGGGACTCCCTGATAGTAGATACGCAGTATTTT.